The clone carrying this T cell receptor (beta chain) was observed a handful of times. The authors prepared the TCRbeta library with unique molecular identifiers. Via MiXCR, TCRdb re-called the PCR reads, giving one row per CDR3 protein. This sample has approximately 590,000 distinct CDR3 sequences, with approximately 10% found just once. Germline-derived CDR1 and CDR2 are LNHNV and YYDKDF (reference sequence). Trimming at V came to 3 bases and at J to 0 bases, leaving 14 bases not matched to a gene. CDR3 length: 20 amino acids. This entry comes from a study of T-cell reconstitution after alpha-beta-depleted transplantation in children.

The sequencing here drew on PBMCs from the stem cell graft donor, taken from the stem cell graft. The chain uses TRBV15 and TRBJ2-1, with TRBD2 identical over 10 bases. This receptor was obtained from a human donor who donated a stem cell graft to a child with acute myeloid leukemia. The CDR3: CATSRVQAGGPSSSYNEQFF. CDR3 bases: TGTGCCACCAGCAGGGTCCAAGCGGGAGGGCCGTCGAGCTCCTACAATGAGCAGTTCTTC.